A selection of T cell receptor beta chains follows, all from one sample in a study of T cell responses to AZD1222 COVID-19 vaccine. Data came from immunoSEQ multiplex PCR; TCRdb stores just in-frame clones and leaves some out. The sample lists some 95,000 clones, roughly 91% occurring once. Material: peripheral blood, obtained on day 0 of AZD1222 vaccination. These TCRs come from an adult in good health. Both conserved end residues are part of each CDR3. The D gene is left open where the match is weak.

CDR3 protein,CDR3 DNA,V gene,J gene,D gene
CATSDGVKLFF,TGTGCCACCAGTGATGGGGTAAAACTGTTTTTT,TRBV24-1,TRBJ1-4,-
CASSLDSWGTEAFF,TGTGCCAGCAGTTTGGACAGCTGGGGCACTGAAGCTTTCTTT,TRBV6-6,TRBJ1-1,-
CASSLFSPPVYGYTF,TGTGCCAGCAGTTTATTTTCCCCCCCCGTCTATGGCTACACCTTC,TRBV27,TRBJ1-2,-
CASSKSVGEAFF,TGTGCCAGCAGCAAATCCGTTGGTGAAGCTTTCTTT,TRBV21-1,TRBJ1-1,-
CSGAGAYEQYF,TGCAGTGGAGCAGGGGCCTACGAGCAGTACTTC,TRBV20-1,TRBJ2-7,-
CATSRDLGVSYEQYF,TGTGCCACCAGCAGAGATCTAGGGGTTTCCTACGAGCAGTACTTC,TRBV15,TRBJ2-7,-
CASSLDFIGREAFF,TGTGCCAGCAGCTTGGATTTTATAGGGCGCGAAGCTTTCTTT,TRBV11-1,TRBJ1-1,-
CASSIDQSNTEAFF,TGTGCCAGTAGTATAGATCAGTCGAACACTGAAGCTTTCTTT,TRBV19,TRBJ1-1,-
CASSLARTGELFF,TGTGCCAGCAGTTTAGCGCGCACCGGGGAGCTGTTTTTT,TRBV12-3/TRBV12-4,TRBJ2-2,-
CASSLGSGAWSYTF,TGTGCCAGCAGCTTAGGGTCCGGGGCCTGGAGCTACACCTTC,TRBV7-9,TRBJ1-2,-
CASLLGSNTEAFF,TGTGCCAGTCTCCTTGGGTCGAACACTGAAGCTTTCTTT,TRBV19,TRBJ1-1,-
CASSTTAGGFGNEQFF,TGTGCCAGCAGCACGACGGCGGGGGGTTTTGGCAATGAGCAGTTCTTC,TRBV9,TRBJ2-1,TRBD2
CASSYFGIYNEQFF,TGTGCCAGCAGTTACTTCGGCATCTACAATGAGCAGTTCTTC,TRBV6-5,TRBJ2-1,-